The following is a T cell receptor beta chain sequence with its context. No antigen is known for it. Unmatched junction bases numbered 7, after V lost 6 bases and J lost 4 bases. The CDR3 is made up of 15 amino acids. This sample stems from a study of T cell repertoires in cytomegalovirus infection. Looking at the study overall: CMV epitopes that were recently identified and HLA-C-restricted were used alongside well-studied HLA-B-restricted ones. From public TCR beta signatures came an indication of both CMV infection and matching HLA type.

TCRdb used MiXCR to reprocess the reads, holding one entry per CDR3 protein. The repertoire holds fewer than 950,000 distinct CDR3 sequences, with approximately 29% as singletons. Study-wide points: CMV-specific HLA-C-restricted TCR beta clonotypes dominated the ex vivo response.

The rearrangement uses TRBV12-3 or TRBV12-4 and TRBJ2-1; 9 bases are shared with TRBD1. The sequence derives from a human donor in good health (CMV status not recorded). Some clones in this sample may be carry-over from other donors' samples. The sample in question was cultured CD8+ T cells from PBMCs, obtained from culture after CMV antigen stimulation. CDR3 sequence: CASRQDRGPYNEQFF. Here the CDR3 DNA reads TGTGCCAGCAGGCAGGACAGGGGCCCTTACAATGAGCAGTTCTTC.